These 21 T cell receptor beta chains share one sample of origin, sequenced in a study of blood T cells in healthy people across ages. The authors ran a second PCR of 7 to 11 cycles using a sample-barcoded 5' primer and a J-beta primer mix. TCRdb passed the 5' RACE reads through MiXCR, listing each CDR3 protein once. Of roughly 680,000 distinct CDR3 sequences in the sample, more than 45% were seen once. Sequenced material: blood. The source is a woman of 80 years or more in good health.

The chain is built from TRBV6-1 and TRBJ2-7, with a tentative D call TRBD1 (7 bases). V lost 6 bases to trimming and J lost 4 bases, with 22 bases between them. CDR3 length: 16 amino acids. CDR1 is MNHNS, CDR2 SASEGT, per germline. The CDR3: CASRTGTSFSPYEQYF. CDR3 coding DNA: TGTGCCAGCAGGACAGGGACTTCCTTTTCTCCGTACGAGCAGTACTTC.

The genes are TRBV15 and TRBJ2-3, with no clear D. The CDR3 runs to 18 residues. Trimming stripped 1 base from V and 5 bases from J, with 22 bases between. Germline values: CDR1 LNHNV, CDR2 YYDKDF (reference sequence). The CDR3 is CATSRVPGQTDPEDTQYF. The DNA of the CDR3 is TGTGCCACCAGCAGAGTGCCCGGGCAAACCGACCCTGAAGATACGCAGTATTTT.

V and J are TRBV10-3 and TRBJ2-7; D possibly corresponds to TRBD1 (6 bases). Trimming took 3 bases from V and 3 from J, leaving 9 bases between them. Per the germline V gene, CDR1 is ENHRY and CDR2 is SYGVKD. The CDR3 sequence is 13 residues long. This chain's CDR3 is CAISEGGRYEQYF. The CDR3 DNA follows: TGTGCCATCAGTGAAGGGGGACGCTACGAGCAGTACTTC.

Points on this clonotype: Given a much more abundant clone one base away, this may be a read error. The chain links TRBV18 to TRBJ2-7; no definite D call. V lost 1 base and J 7 bases, leaving 14 bases between the germline ends. The germline gives CDR1 KGHSH, CDR2 LQKENI. This CDR3 spans 14 amino acids. The CDR3 spells CASSPLSQRNEQYF. In DNA, the CDR3 is TGTGCCAGCTCACCACTTTCGCAGCGCAATGAGCAGTACTTC.

As concerns this clonotype: One junction end disagrees with the germline gene, perhaps due to a read error. The J gene is TRBJ2-5, the V gene TRBV12-3 or TRBV12-4, with 7 bases aligning to TRBD1. The CDR3 has 13 residues. Here the CDR3 reads CACSPYRGETQYF. CDR3 nucleotides: TGTGCCTGCAGTCCCTACAGGGGAGAGACCCAGTACTTC.

CDR3 nucleotides: TGTGCCAGCAGTTTAGCAGGCCCAGGGGAGCAGTACTTC. This translates into CASSLAGPGEQYF. This chain uses TRBV12-3 or TRBV12-4 with TRBJ2-7, with D perhaps matching TRBD1 (5 bases). CDR3 length: 13 amino acids. V shed 0 bases and J shed 7 bases, with 10 bases lying between them.

Concerning this clonotype itself: A much larger clone sits a single nucleotide away, making a read error possible. The chain combines TRBV5-1 with TRBJ2-5; 11 positions match TRBD2. The junction had 8 bases not matched to a gene; V was cut back by 3 bases and J by 10 bases. Germline V lookup: CDR1 SGHRS, CDR2 YFSETQ. CDR3 size: 14 residues. The CDR3, as DNA: TGCGCCAGCAGCTCACCACCTAGCGGGAGGTTCCAGTACTTC. Amino acids: CASSSPPSGRFQYF.

About this clonotype itself: The junction departs from the called germline gene at one end, perhaps through a read error. The rearrangement joins TRBV18 to TRBJ1-1; D may be TRBD1 (5 bases). CDR3 size: 13 residues. Germline V gene sequence: CDR1 KGHSH, CDR2 LQKENI. The CDR3 loop is CTSSPQGNTEAFF. Here the CDR3 DNA reads TGTACCAGCTCTCCCCAGGGAAACACTGAAGCTTTCTTT. The full variable domain, with the rest looked up from reference TRBV18 and TRBJ1-1, is NAGVMQNPRHLVRRRGQEARLRCSPMKGHSHVYWYRQLPEEGLKFMVYLQKENIIDESGMPKERFSAEFPKEGPSILRIQQVVRGDSAAYFCTSSPQGNTEAFFGQGTRLTVV.

This clonotype has at least ten counts. The chain couples TRBV2 to TRBJ2-1; possible D gene TRBD2, 7 bases. The CDR3 is 15 amino acids. The V and J ends lost 4 bases and 7 bases respectively, with 17 bases between them. Germline V lookup: CDR1 SNHLY, CDR2 FYNNEI. The CDR3 is CASSGVGGRLNEQFF. CDR3 bases: TGTGCCAGCAGTGGGGTGGGGGGGCGGTTGAATGAGCAGTTCTTC.

Note on this clonotype: With a much larger clone just one base away, this may be a read error. The V call is TRBV27, the J call TRBJ2-4; the D gene is possibly TRBD2 (5 bases). Germline lookup yields CDR1 MNHEY and CDR2 SMNVEV (reference sequence). The CDR3 totals 16 residues. The CDR3 is CTSSHREARSKNIQYF. The DNA for the CDR3 is TGTACCAGCAGCCACCGGGAAGCGAGATCCAAAAACATTCAGTACTTC.

The chain links TRBV4-3 to TRBJ1-3; TRBD1 is a possible D gene (5 bases). Trimming took 1 base from V and 2 from J, leaving 9 bases between them. There are 15 residues in the CDR3. Germline assignment: CDR1 LGHNA and CDR2 YSLEER. CDR3 sequence: CASSQVVGAGNTIYF. Written as DNA, the CDR3 is TGCGCCAGCAGCCAAGTAGTAGGGGCTGGAAACACCATATATTTT.

The chain recombines TRBV7-2 with TRBJ2-5; D unresolved. Germline V gene lookup returns CDR1 SGHTA and CDR2 FQGNSA. This CDR3 has 15 amino acids. Trimming pared 1 base from V and 2 bases from J, leaving 11 bases between. The CDR3 region is CASSLDHHRQETQYF. DNA for the CDR3: TGTGCCAGCAGCTTAGATCACCACAGACAAGAGACCCAGTACTTC.

V is TRBV20-1 and J is TRBJ1-1; D not resolved. CDR1 is DFQATT and CDR2 is SNEGSKA in the germline V gene (reference sequence). The ends were cut back, 5 bases at V and 1 base at J, with 17 bases in the middle. This CDR3 is 15 amino acids long. CDR3 amino acids: CSAPPLGGTNTEAFF. For the CDR3, the DNA is TGCAGTGCTCCTCCCCTAGGCGGAACGAACACTGAAGCTTTCTTT.

In this sample, this clonotype turned up once. The CDR3 region has the DNA TGTGCCTGGAGTGTACGGGGGTATCAGCCCCAGCATTTT. Translated, it gives CAWSVRGYQPQHF. The V and J genes are TRBV30 and TRBJ1-5, with D perhaps TRBD1 (5 bases). Trimming took 0 bases from V and 5 from J, leaving 8 bases between them. The germline V gene has CDR1 GTSNPN and CDR2 SVGIG (reference sequence). This CDR3 is built from 13 residues.

The chain joins TRBV5-1 to TRBJ2-1, with 10 bases aligning to TRBD2. CDR3 length: 17 amino acids. V shed 0 bases, J shed 2 bases, and the junction held 5 bases outside the gene matches. Germline V gives CDR1 SGHRS, CDR2 YFSETQ. CDR3 in DNA: TGCGCCAGCAGCTTGGCGGTAGCGGGGGGCCCCTACAATGAGCAGTTCTTC. Protein product: CASSLAVAGGPYNEQFF.

The chain joins TRBV5-1 to TRBJ2-5, with 8 bases that match TRBD1. Germline lookup yields CDR1 SGHRS and CDR2 YFSETQ. Trimming removed 0 bases from V and 11 bases from J; junction bases left unmatched: 15. The CDR3 is 16 amino acids. CDR3 in amino acids: CASSLEPGGAYNEQYF. The CDR3 DNA is TGCGCCAGCAGCTTGGAACCAGGGGGCGCCTACAATGAGCAGTACTTC.

This clonotype was counted at least ten times. This chain's CDR3 is CASSPGRDHTDTQYF. In DNA form, the CDR3 reads TGCGCCAGCAGCCCCGGCCGGGATCACACAGATACGCAGTATTTT. The chain carries TRBV5-1 and TRBJ2-3; TRBD2 might be the D (5 bases). CDR1 and CDR2 from the germline V gene are SGHRS and YFSETQ. V dropped 4 bases and J dropped 2 bases, with 14 bases sitting between them. The CDR3 is made up of 15 amino acids.

V is TRBV4-3 and J is TRBJ2-1; TRBD2 agrees at 12 bases. Losses at the gene ends were 1 base for V and 10 bases for J; bases not matched to a gene: 5. This CDR3 spans 15 amino acids. The germline V gene has CDR1 LGHNA and CDR2 YSLEER. This chain's CDR3 is CASSQGLAGVREQFF. CDR3 coding DNA: TGCGCCAGCAGCCAAGGACTAGCGGGAGTAAGGGAGCAGTTCTTC.

The V call is TRBV12-3 or TRBV12-4, the J call TRBJ2-3; D gene unclear. V dropped 6 bases and J dropped 4 bases, with 8 bases sitting between them. This CDR3 is built from 12 residues. The CDR3 DNA reads TGTGCCAGCAGATTAAAAGCAGATACGCAGTATTTT. This sequence encodes CASRLKADTQYF.

This sequence joins TRBV29-1 and TRBJ2-4; D possibly uses TRBD1 or TRBD2 (5 bases each). The J call is in doubt because the DNA end fits TRBJ2-5 better. CDR1 SQVTM and CDR2 ANQGSEA come from the germline V gene. CDR3 length equals 14 residues. The CDR3 spells CSVRRDAGTETQYF. The CDR3 DNA sequence: TGCAGCGTTCGCCGGGACGCCGGAACAGAGACCCAGTACTTC.

This clonotype came up a few times. The CDR3 DNA reads TGTGCCTGCGGCCCGGGACAGGGGTCTGACAATGAGCAGTTCTTC. It codes for CACGPGQGSDNEQFF. V gene TRBV30 combines with J gene TRBJ2-1, with 10 positions matching TRBD1. The germline V gene encodes CDR1 GTSNPN and CDR2 SVGIG (reference sequence). J lost 5 bases, V lost 6 bases, and 10 bases had no gene match. The CDR3 extends over 15 amino acids.